The 32 T cell receptor beta chains below were found in one sample sequenced in a study of cytotoxic CD8 clonotypes in ibrutinib-treated CLL. Method: immunoSEQ multiplex PCR; TCRdb's copy keeps in-frame clones and lacks some. This table holds about 69,000 clones, 80% found once. Specimen: PBMCs, collected at disease progression, from a patient treated with ibrutinib. The receptor set was obtained from a human donor with chronic lymphocytic leukemia.

The genes are TRBV5-1 and TRBJ2-3; D gene unclear. V was pared by 0 bases and J by 2 bases, with 7 bases between. CDR1 is SGHRS and CDR2 is YFSETQ in the germline V gene. The CDR3 sequence is 14 residues long. The CDR3 sequence is CASSLALHTDTQYF. In DNA form, the CDR3 reads TGCGCCAGCAGCTTGGCTCTACACACAGATACGCAGTATTTT.

The chain links TRBV6-6 to TRBJ2-3, with D maybe TRBD1 (5 bases). CDR1 is MNHNY and CDR2 is SVGAGI in the germline V gene (reference sequence). The CDR3 sequence is 14 residues long. The V end lost 1 base, the J end lost 2 bases, and 7 bases lay between the germline ends. The CDR3 reads CASSYWGVTDTQYF. The CDR3 DNA reads as TGTGCCAGCAGTTACTGGGGCGTCACAGATACGCAGTATTTT.

The chain uses TRBV29-1 and TRBJ1-5; D may be TRBD1 (6 bases). V was pared by 4 bases and J by 2 bases, with 15 bases between. The germline gives CDR1 SQVTM, CDR2 ANQGSEA. The CDR3 is 15 amino acids. The CDR3 DNA is TGCAGCGTTGTGTGGGGGGCGACGGGCAATCAGCCCCAGCATTTT. Protein product: CSVVWGATGNQPQHF.

The chain joins TRBV2 to TRBJ2-7; 9 nucleotides align to TRBD2. Per the germline V gene, CDR1 is SNHLY and CDR2 is FYNNEI. V lost 6 bases and J lost 3; bases outside the gene matches: 9. The CDR3 runs 15 residues. CDR3 coding DNA: TGTGCCAGCAGCGGTGTCGGGACTAGCAGCTACGAGCAGTACTTC. Translated: CASSGVGTSSYEQYF.

The chain carries TRBV6-5 and TRBJ1-3; no firm D call. Germline V CDR1 and CDR2: MNHEY, SVGAGI. Trimming shortened V by 2 bases and J by 1 base, and 12 bases separated the two germline ends. CDR3 size: 16 residues. The DNA for the CDR3 is TGTGCCAGCAGTTACGGTCGGACTGCGTCTGGAAACACCATATATTTT. Encoded protein: CASSYGRTASGNTIYF.

The gene calls are TRBV5-1 and TRBJ2-7; 10 nucleotides align to TRBD1. CDR1 SGHRS and CDR2 YFSETQ come from the germline V gene. The length of the CDR3 is 15 residues. Unmatched junction bases numbered 5, after V lost 0 bases and J lost 5 bases. In DNA form, the CDR3 reads TGCGCCAGCAGCTTGGTTGGACAGGGGGTCCACGAGCAGTACTTC. As protein: CASSLVGQGVHEQYF.

This rearrangement joins TRBV25-1 to TRBJ2-7; 12 nucleotides agree with TRBD2. Trimming removed 2 bases from V and 2 bases from J; junction bases left unmatched: 4. The CDR3 extends over 16 amino acids. Germline loops: CDR1 MGHDK, CDR2 SYGVNS. CDR3 nucleotide sequence: TGTGCCAGCAGTGAACCGACTAGCGGGGGAACCTACGAGCAGTACTTC. Its translation is CASSEPTSGGTYEQYF.

The gene calls are TRBV5-1 and TRBJ2-2, with TRBD2 matching 7 bases. V shed 5 bases and J 6 bases; nucleotides not matched to a gene: 4. The CDR3 loop spans 13 amino acids. The germline CDR1 and CDR2 sequences are SGHRS and YFSETQ. CDR3 sequence (DNA): TGCGCCAGCAGTCCTACTAGCGCCGGGGAGCTGTTTTTT. This codes for CASSPTSAGELFF.

This clone was counted once. This chain joins TRBV5-1 and TRBJ1-1; TRBD1 matches at 7 bases. Trimming cost V 4 bases and J 6 bases; bases outside gene matches: 15. Germline V lookup: CDR1 SGHRS, CDR2 YFSETQ. CDR3 length: 16 amino acids. The CDR3 sequence: CASSPTRDRLFPEAFF. For the CDR3, the DNA is TGCGCCAGCAGCCCCACCCGGGACAGACTTTTCCCTGAAGCTTTCTTT.

This clone was observed a single time. V is TRBV5-1 and J is TRBJ1-2; 8 nucleotides align to TRBD1. The V segment lost 4 bases and the J segment 2 bases; nucleotides outside the gene matches: 7. Per germline, CDR1 SGHRS and CDR2 YFSETQ. The CDR3 has 15 amino acids. The CDR3: CASSKGQGQNYGYTF. As DNA, the CDR3 is TGCGCCAGCAGCAAAGGACAGGGACAAAACTATGGCTACACCTTC.

V is TRBV23-1 and J is TRBJ2-7; 9 nucleotides line up with TRBD1. TRBV23-1 is an ORF, with its function uncertain. V dropped 7 bases and J dropped 2; count of bases not matched to a gene: 3. This CDR3 is built from 13 residues. The DNA for the CDR3 is TGCGCCAGCATCCGACAGGGGGCCTACGAGCAGTACTTC. Translated: CASIRQGAYEQYF.

The chain has TRBV7-8 and TRBJ2-7, with D tentatively TRBD1 (6 bases). The CDR3 contains 17 residues. In germline, CDR1 is SGHVS, CDR2 FQNEAQ. Trimming cost V 3 bases and J 3 bases, with 21 bases left between them. The CDR3 loop is CASSFTSGTLADYEQYF. CDR3 nucleotide sequence: TGTGCCAGCAGCTTTACCTCCGGGACATTGGCCGACTACGAGCAGTACTTC. The full variable domain, rest sourced from reference TRBV7-8 and TRBJ2-7, is GAGVSQSPRYKVAKRGQDVALRCDPISGHVSLFWYQQALGQGPEFLTYFQNEAQLDKSGLPSDRFFAERPEGSVSTLKIQRTQQEDSAVYLCASSFTSGTLADYEQYFGPGTRLTVT.

This clone was detected only a few times. The gene calls are TRBV11-2 and TRBJ2-1, with a weak D call TRBD2 (5 bases). The CDR3 is 14 residues long. V was trimmed by 5 bases and J by 0 bases, leaving 8 bases between them. Germline CDR1 is SGHAT and CDR2 is FQNNGV. This CDR3 is CASSPLASYNEQFF. For the CDR3, the DNA is TGTGCCAGCAGCCCTCTAGCCTCCTACAATGAGCAGTTCTTC.

J is TRBJ1-1 and V is TRBV7-6; weak D call: TRBD1 (5 bases). The V gene's germline CDR1 is SGHVS and CDR2 FNYEAQ. The CDR3 totals 15 residues. V lost 1 base to trimming and J lost 1 base, with 10 bases between them. CDR3 in amino acids: CASSLVGVPNTEAFF. The CDR3 DNA reads as TGTGCCAGCAGCTTAGTGGGGGTCCCGAACACTGAAGCTTTCTTT.

This chain joins TRBV19 and TRBJ1-5, with D uncertain. The CDR3 is made up of 13 amino acids. Germline CDR1 LNHDA, CDR2 SQIVND (reference sequence). V lost 3 bases and J lost 3, with 6 bases in between. CDR3 coding DNA: TGTGCCAGTAGTATCGACTACAATCAGCCCCAGCATTTT. Protein: CASSIDYNQPQHF.

This clone was counted only a few times. The chain carries TRBV2 and TRBJ1-5, with 9 nucleotides matching TRBD1. The trim removed 6 bases at V and 2 bases at J, leaving 2 bases unmatched. Germline CDR1 is SNHLY and CDR2 is FYNNEI. The CDR3 extends over 14 amino acids. The CDR3 loop reads CASRDRGGNQPQHF. CDR3 DNA: TGTGCCAGCAGGGACAGGGGAGGCAATCAGCCCCAGCATTTT.

The CDR3 reads CASRAGRGLWGNQPQHF. The CDR3 nucleotides read TGCGCCAGCAGGGCCGGGAGGGGCCTATGGGGCAATCAGCCCCAGCATTTT. This chain links TRBV10-2 with TRBJ1-5, with a weak D call TRBD1 (5 bases). The V gene's germline CDR1 is WSHSY and CDR2 SAAADI. The CDR3 runs to 17 residues. V lost 6 bases and J lost 2, with 20 bases in between.

This clone was picked up one time. V is TRBV5-1 and J is TRBJ1-5; D not certain. Trimming removed 0 bases at V and 4 bases at J, with 8 bases between. Germline V gene data show CDR1 as SGHRS and CDR2 as YFSETQ. The CDR3 consists of 14 residues. The CDR3, as DNA: TGCGCCAGCAGCTTGGCCCCTACAAATCAGCCCCAGCATTTT. Encoded protein: CASSLAPTNQPQHF.

The genes are TRBV5-1 and TRBJ2-5; 8 bases line up with TRBD1. The germline CDR1 and CDR2 sequences are SGHRS and YFSETQ. CDR3 length: 16 amino acids. V was pared by 1 base and J by 4 bases, with 9 bases of the junction left unmatched. CDR3 in DNA: TGCGCCAGCAGCTTGAGGTCACAGGGGGTAGGAGAGACCCAGTACTTC. Its protein product is CASSLRSQGVGETQYF.

This chain links TRBV9 with TRBJ2-1; D assignment may be TRBD1 or TRBD2 (5 bases each). There are 17 residues in the CDR3. Trimming removed 1 base at V and 2 bases at J, with 16 bases between. Germline V gene data show CDR1 as SGDLS and CDR2 as YYNGEE. The chain's CDR3 is CASSVLGAMGPYNEQFF. CDR3 sequence (DNA): TGTGCCAGCAGCGTACTCGGGGCCATGGGCCCCTACAATGAGCAGTTCTTC.

The V gene is TRBV5-6, the J gene TRBJ2-1; TRBD2 matches at 7 bases. Trimming removed 1 base from V and 3 bases from J; junction bases left unmatched: 4. The germline V gene encodes CDR1 SGHDT and CDR2 YYEEEE. This CDR3 comprises 15 residues. DNA for the CDR3: TGTGCCAGCAGCTTGCGGGGGGTTGTCTACAATGAGCAGTTCTTC. Translated, it gives CASSLRGVVYNEQFF. Drawing the rest from reference TRBV5-6 and TRBJ2-1, the complete variable domain is DAGVTQSPTHLIKTRGQQVTLRCSPKSGHDTVSWYQQALGQGPQFIFQYYEEEERQRGNFPDRFSGHQFPNYSSELNVNALLLGDSALYLCASSLRGVVYNEQFFGPGTRLTVL.

Points on this clone: Other DNA sequences in the same sample also yield this CDR3. The chain links TRBV30 to TRBJ2-7; D might be TRBD2 (5 bases). CDR1 GTSNPN and CDR2 SVGIG come from the germline V gene (reference sequence). V lost 0 bases and J 1 base, leaving 7 bases between the germline ends. The CDR3 covers 13 residues. This CDR3 is CAWSVGSSYEQYF. The CDR3 DNA sequence: TGTGCCTGGAGTGTTGGGAGTTCCTACGAGCAGTACTTC.

There are a few counts of this clone. The rearrangement joins TRBV19 to TRBJ1-2; 7 bases align to TRBD1. CDR1 and CDR2 (germline): LNHDA, SQIVND (reference sequence). V trimming: 6 bases; J trimming: 5 bases; junction bases outside the gene matches: 6. This CDR3 spans 13 amino acids. The CDR3 coding sequence is TGTGCCAGTAGCCCGGGACAGTCTTATGGCTACACCTTC. It yields the protein CASSPGQSYGYTF.

The chain has TRBV5-1 and TRBJ1-1; no clear D gene. This CDR3 region has 14 residues. V was trimmed by 5 bases and J by 4 bases, leaving 15 bases between them. Germline V lookup: CDR1 SGHRS, CDR2 YFSETQ. CDR3 nucleotide sequence: TGCGCCAGCAGTTTTGACAATCCATCCACTGAAGCTTTCTTT. This gives the protein CASSFDNPSTEAFF.

This clone has just a few counts. V gene TRBV5-1 combines with J gene TRBJ2-1, with D unclear. CDR3 length: 12 amino acids. The V end lost 4 bases, the J end lost 0 bases, and 2 bases lay between the germline ends. The germline CDR1 and CDR2 sequences are SGHRS and YFSETQ. CDR3 amino acids: CASSPSYNEQFF. The CDR3 bases are TGCGCCAGCAGCCCCTCCTACAATGAGCAGTTCTTC.

In DNA, the CDR3 is TGTGCCAGCAGTGGAACCGGGACTAGTGTTGGGGAGCTGTTTTTT. Translation: CASSGTGTSVGELFF. The chain has TRBV2 and TRBJ2-2; 8 bases match TRBD2. CDR3 length: 15 amino acids. Germline V gene lookup returns CDR1 SNHLY and CDR2 FYNNEI. Trimming at V came to 4 bases and at J to 8 bases, leaving 9 bases not matched to a gene.

This rearrangement joins TRBV27 to TRBJ2-7; a possible D gene is TRBD1 (6 bases). V lost 4 bases and J 3 bases, leaving 13 bases between the germline ends. CDR3 length: 14 amino acids. Germline values: CDR1 MNHEY, CDR2 SMNVEV (reference sequence). The DNA for the CDR3 is TGTGCCAGCAGTTCCAGACAGGCCAACTACGAGCAGTACTTC. It encodes CASSSRQANYEQYF.

This chain joins TRBV6-5 and TRBJ1-4; D is possibly TRBD1 (6 bases). Trimming shortened V by 4 bases and J by 5 bases, and 11 bases separated the two germline ends. This CDR3 comprises 14 residues. CDR1 and CDR2 (germline): MNHEY, SVGAGI. CDR3 DNA sequence: TGTGCCAGCAGTTCGACAGGACCCAATGAAAAACTGTTTTTT. It translates to CASSSTGPNEKLFF.

V is TRBV4-1 and J is TRBJ2-1; D perhaps matches TRBD2 (6 bases). The CDR3 consists of 16 residues. CDR1 and CDR2 from the germline V gene are MGHRA and YSYEKL. Deletions cut 6 bases from V and 5 bases from J, with 20 bases between. The CDR3, as DNA: TGCGCCAGCAGGAGGGAACTAGCACCTTACAACAATGAGCAGTTCTTC. This encodes CASRRELAPYNNEQFF.

The gene calls are TRBV6-1 and TRBJ2-5, with 10 bases aligning to TRBD1. The CDR3 has 15 amino acids. The V segment lost 4 bases and the J segment 5 bases; nucleotides outside the gene matches: 7. Germline V gives CDR1 MNHNS, CDR2 SASEGT. The CDR3 region is CASSGDRGSVETQYF. CDR3 coding DNA: TGTGCCAGCAGTGGGGACAGGGGCTCTGTGGAGACCCAGTACTTC.

The chain couples TRBV5-1 to TRBJ2-3; 12 bases line up with TRBD2. The CDR3 contains 14 residues. The J segment lost 7 bases and the V segment lost 4 bases, leaving 4 bases of the junction unmatched. The germline gives CDR1 SGHRS, CDR2 YFSETQ. The CDR3 region is CASSGWTSGNTQYF. The CDR3 DNA reads as TGCGCCAGCAGCGGCTGGACTAGCGGGAATACGCAGTATTTT. Based on the CDR3 plus reference TRBV5-1 and TRBJ2-3, the full variable domain is KAGVTQTPRYLIKTRGQQVTLSCSPISGHRSVSWYQQTPGQGLQFLFEYFSETQRNKGNFPGRFSGRQFSNSRSEMNVSTLELGDSALYLCASSGWTSGNTQYFGPGTRLTVL.

The chain employs TRBV6-5 and TRBJ1-4; D call uncertain. V was shortened by 2 bases and J by 8 bases, with 18 bases between the two germline ends. This CDR3 is 16 amino acids long. Germline assignment: CDR1 MNHEY and CDR2 SVGAGI. CDR3 region: CASSYEQTLSREKLFF. The CDR3 DNA follows: TGTGCCAGCAGTTACGAGCAAACCCTCTCCCGCGAAAAACTGTTTTTT.